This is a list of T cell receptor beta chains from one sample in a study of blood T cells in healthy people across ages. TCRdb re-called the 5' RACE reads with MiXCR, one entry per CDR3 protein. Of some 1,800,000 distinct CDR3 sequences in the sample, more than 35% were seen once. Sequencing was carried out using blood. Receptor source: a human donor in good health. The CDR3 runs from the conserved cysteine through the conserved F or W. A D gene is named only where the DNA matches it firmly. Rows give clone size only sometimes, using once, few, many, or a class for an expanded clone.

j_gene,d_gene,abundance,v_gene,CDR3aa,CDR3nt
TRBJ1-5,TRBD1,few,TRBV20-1,CSAREDRGSFQPQHF,TGCAGTGCTAGAGAAGACAGGGGGTCATTCCAGCCCCAGCATTTT
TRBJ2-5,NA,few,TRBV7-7,CTSSSSSQETQYF,TGTACTAGCAGCTCCAGTTCCCAAGAGACCCAGTACTTC
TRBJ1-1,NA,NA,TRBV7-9,CASSLGIEVFF,TGTGCCAGCAGCTTGGGGATTGAAGTTTTCTTT
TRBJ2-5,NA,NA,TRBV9,CASSVPGPQETQYF,TGTGCCAGCAGCGTACCGGGACCACAAGAGACCCAGTACTTC
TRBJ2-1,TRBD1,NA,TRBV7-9,CASSLGPGQAPNEQFF,TGTGCCAGCAGCTTGGGCCCGGGACAGGCCCCGAATGAGCAGTTCTTC
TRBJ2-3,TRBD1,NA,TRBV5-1,CASSRGQPDTQYF,TGCGCCAGCAGTAGGGGACAGCCGGATACGCAGTATTTT
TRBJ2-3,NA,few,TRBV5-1,CASSYEGRYTDTQYF,TGCGCCAGCAGCTATGAGGGGAGATACACAGATACGCAGTATTTT
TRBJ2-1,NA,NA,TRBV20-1,CSALGGVGQFF,TGCAGTGCTTTGGGCGGAGTTGGGCAGTTCTTC
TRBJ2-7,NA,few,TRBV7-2,CASSSRTLSYEQYF,TGTGCCAGCAGCTCGAGGACACTCTCCTACGAGCAGTACTTC
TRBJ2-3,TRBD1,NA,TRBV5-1,CASSFRGLRDTQYF,TGCGCCAGCAGCTTCAGGGGGCTGAGAGATACGCAGTATTTT
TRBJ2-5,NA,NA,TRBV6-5,CVSSTQETQYF,TGTGTCAGCAGCACTCAGGAGACCCAGTACTTC
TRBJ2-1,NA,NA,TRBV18,CASFVSVEVPYNEQFF,TGTGCCAGCTTCGTGAGCGTCGAGGTTCCCTACAATGAGCAGTTCTTC
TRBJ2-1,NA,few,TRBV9,CASSVGRWEVDARNEQFF,TGTGCCAGCAGCGTAGGTAGGTGGGAGGTTGACGCCCGCAATGAGCAGTTCTTC
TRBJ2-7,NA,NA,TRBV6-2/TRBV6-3,CASQEETYTAYEQYF,TGTGCCAGCCAGGAAGAGACTTACACCGCCTACGAGCAGTACTTC
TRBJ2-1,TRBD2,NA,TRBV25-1,CASSEWDGGAYGEQFF,TGTGCCAGCAGTGAATGGGACGGGGGGGCTTACGGTGAGCAGTTCTTC
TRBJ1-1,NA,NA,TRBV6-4,CASSEEAGTTEAFF,TGTGCCAGCTCCGAGGAGGCAGGGACCACTGAAGCTTTCTTT